The 28 T cell receptor beta chains listed next were all sequenced from one sample in a study of OX40 agonist ivuxolimab in advanced cancers. TCRdb keeps only in-frame clones here, not all; method: immunoSEQ multiplex PCR. In the table there are about 70,000 clones, roughly 92% of which are singletons. The sequencing here drew on CD4+ or CD8+ T cells sorted from blood, taken in a trial of the OX40 agonist ivuxolimab. The receptors derive from an adult with an advanced solid tumor such as melanoma, head and neck, liver or kidney cancer.

V and J are TRBV7-9 and TRBJ2-3; D is unresolved. Trimming cost V 3 bases and J 6 bases, with 4 bases left between them. The germline gives CDR1 SEHNR, CDR2 FQNEAQ (reference sequence). The CDR3 has 11 residues. The DNA for the CDR3 is TGTGCCAGCAGCTTCGGGGATACGCAGTATTTT. Translated, it gives CASSFGDTQYF. Filled out from reference TRBV7-9 and TRBJ2-3, the complete variable domain reads DTGVSQNPRHKITKRGQNVTFRCDPISEHNRLYWYRQTLGQGPEFLTYFQNEAQLEKSRLLSDRFSAERPKGSFSTLEIQRTEQGDSAMYLCASSFGDTQYFGPGTRLTVL.

This clone was recorded a few times. The chain is built from TRBV5-1 and TRBJ1-2, with 7 bases fitting TRBD1. Germline V gene data show CDR1 as SGHRS and CDR2 as YFSETQ. This CDR3 has 13 amino acids. V lost 4 bases to trimming and J lost 4 bases; unmatched junction nucleotides: 4. The CDR3 DNA reads as TGCGCCAGCAGCGCACAGGGGCCCTATGGCTACACCTTC. Protein product: CASSAQGPYGYTF.

The chain recombines TRBV4-2 with TRBJ2-1; D gene uncertain. CDR1 is LGHNA, CDR2 YNFKEQ, per germline. Trimming shortened V by 1 base and J by 0 bases, and 10 bases separated the two germline ends. The CDR3 consists of 16 residues. The CDR3 DNA reads as TGTGCCAGCAGCCAAGTAAATAGCAACTCCTACAATGAGCAGTTCTTC. Protein product: CASSQVNSNSYNEQFF.

The V and J genes are TRBV7-8 and TRBJ2-2; 9 bases match TRBD2. This CDR3 contains 15 residues. Germline CDR1 SGHVS, CDR2 FQNEAQ. V was clipped by 5 bases and J by 3 bases; unmatched bases: 4. The DNA for the CDR3 is TGTGCCAGCAGCCCGACTAGCGGATACACCGGGGAGCTGTTTTTT. This codes for CASSPTSGYTGELFF. The whole variable domain, filled in from reference TRBV7-8 and TRBJ2-2, reads GAGVSQSPRYKVAKRGQDVALRCDPISGHVSLFWYQQALGQGPEFLTYFQNEAQLDKSGLPSDRFFAERPEGSVSTLKIQRTQQEDSAVYLCASSPTSGYTGELFFGEGSRLTVL.

The chain has TRBV29-1 and TRBJ1-1; maybe TRBD1 (5 bases). The germline gives CDR1 SQVTM, CDR2 ANQGSEA. Trimming removed 5 bases at V and 3 bases at J, with 10 bases between. The CDR3 runs 12 residues. The CDR3 sequence is CSVWGGDTEAFF. CDR3 sequence (DNA): TGCAGCGTTTGGGGGGGGGACACTGAAGCTTTCTTT.

V is TRBV9 and J is TRBJ1-1; D gene uncertain. The ends were cut back, 0 bases at V and 0 bases at J, with 6 bases in the middle. The CDR3 consists of 14 residues. Looked up from germline, CDR1 is SGDLS and CDR2 is YYNGEE. The CDR3, as DNA: TGTGCCAGCAGCGTAGTCGCGATGAACACTGAAGCTTTCTTT. Translating gives CASSVVAMNTEAFF.

This clone was found once. This sequence joins TRBV29-1 and TRBJ2-3; D is unclear. V was clipped by 1 base and J by 2 bases, with 7 bases between them. The CDR3 has 13 amino acids. CDR1 SQVTM and CDR2 ANQGSEA come from the germline V gene. The CDR3 DNA reads TGCAGCGTTGAAGTACAGTTCACAGATACGCAGTATTTT. It is translated as CSVEVQFTDTQYF.

The chain couples TRBV9 to TRBJ2-2; 9 bases fit TRBD2. CDR1 is SGDLS, CDR2 YYNGEE, per germline. V trimming: 1 base; J trimming: 8 bases; junction bases outside the gene matches: 6. The CDR3 spans 15 residues. CDR3 in amino acids: CASSVYVLAGGELFF. The CDR3 nucleotides are TGTGCCAGCAGCGTATATGTCCTAGCGGGAGGGGAGCTGTTTTTT.

The chain carries TRBV5-6 and TRBJ2-7, with 8 bases lining up with TRBD1. J was trimmed by 2 bases and V by 5 bases; bases with no gene match: 6. The CDR3 length is 14 residues. Germline V gene lookup returns CDR1 SGHDT and CDR2 YYEEEE. The CDR3 sequence is CASRAGTGTYEQYF. The CDR3 bases are TGTGCCAGCAGGGCCGGGACAGGCACCTACGAGCAGTACTTC. The whole variable domain, filled in from reference TRBV5-6 and TRBJ2-7, reads DAGVTQSPTHLIKTRGQQVTLRCSPKSGHDTVSWYQQALGQGPQFIFQYYEEEERQRGNFPDRFSGHQFPNYSSELNVNALLLGDSALYLCASRAGTGTYEQYFGPGTRLTVT.

The chain carries TRBV11-2 and TRBJ2-3, with D tentatively TRBD1 (5 bases). The V end was cut by 0 bases, the J end by 5 bases, with 12 bases between. Germline V gene sequence: CDR1 SGHAT, CDR2 FQNNGV. The CDR3 extends over 15 amino acids. The CDR3 region is CASSLDTGRGDTQYF. The CDR3 coding sequence is TGTGCCAGCAGCTTAGATACAGGTAGAGGAGATACGCAGTATTTT.

The sample holds a few counts of this clone. The V gene is TRBV9, the J gene TRBJ1-1; the D gene is possibly TRBD1 (5 bases). The length of the CDR3 is 12 residues. The V end lost 0 bases, the J end lost 11 bases, and 11 bases lay between the germline ends. Germline-derived CDR1 and CDR2 are SGDLS and YYNGEE. CDR3 nucleotides: TGTGCCAGCAGCGTAGGGGGCAGGGCGGCTTTCTTT. This translates into CASSVGGRAAFF.

This chain connects TRBV9 to TRBJ2-1, with 8 bases matching TRBD1. The V segment lost 3 bases and the J segment 1 base; nucleotides outside the gene matches: 6. CDR1 and CDR2 (germline): SGDLS, YYNGEE. The CDR3 length is 16 residues. The CDR3 is CASSGPTGGSYNEQFF. CDR3 sequence (DNA): TGTGCCAGCAGCGGACCTACAGGGGGGTCCTACAATGAGCAGTTCTTC. The whole variable domain, remainder taken from reference TRBV9 and TRBJ2-1, is DSGVTQTPKHLITATGQRVTLRCSPRSGDLSVYWYQQSLDQGLQFLIQYYNGEERAKGNILERFSAQQFPDLHSELNLSSLELGDSALYFCASSGPTGGSYNEQFFGPGTRLTVL.

The CDR3 loop reads CASSLGRDYGYTF. The CDR3 DNA reads as TGTGCCAGCAGTTTGGGGAGGGACTATGGCTACACCTTC. The chain combines TRBV27 with TRBJ1-2; the D is unclear. Germline V gives CDR1 MNHEY, CDR2 SMNVEV (reference sequence). This CDR3 has 13 residues. V was shortened by 3 bases and J by 3 bases, with 8 bases between the two germline ends.

The rearrangement links TRBV19 to TRBJ2-1, with D possibly being TRBD1 (6 bases). The V end was cut by 3 bases, the J end by 5 bases, with 11 bases between. Germline V gene data show CDR1 as LNHDA and CDR2 as SQIVND (reference sequence). This CDR3 has 14 amino acids. The CDR3 loop is CASSMYRDNNEQFF. The CDR3 DNA follows: TGTGCCAGTAGTATGTACAGGGATAACAATGAGCAGTTCTTC.

The chain recombines TRBV9 with TRBJ2-5; perhaps TRBD2 as D (6 bases). The length of the CDR3 is 14 residues. V was shortened by 6 bases and J by 4 bases, with 16 bases between the two germline ends. Germline lookup yields CDR1 SGDLS and CDR2 YYNGEE. CDR3 loop: CASTADYYTETQYF. CDR3 coding DNA: TGTGCCAGCACCGCGGACTATTACACAGAGACCCAGTACTTC.

The gene calls are TRBV11-2 and TRBJ2-3; D is ambiguous. V gave up 0 bases and J gave up 7 bases, with 5 bases separating them. Germline values: CDR1 SGHAT, CDR2 FQNNGV. This CDR3 is built from 12 residues. The CDR3 loop reads CASSLDIYTQYF. For the CDR3, the DNA is TGTGCCAGCAGCTTAGATATCTATACGCAGTATTTT.

The chain recombines TRBV29-1 with TRBJ2-3, with 9 bases that match TRBD2. The V and J ends lost 7 bases and 0 bases, in that order; junction bases with no gene match: 14. Per germline, CDR1 SQVTM and CDR2 ANQGSEA. CDR3 length equals 17 residues. CDR3 sequence (DNA): TGCAGCGCACATTCTAGCGGGGATCCGATTAGCACAGATACGCAGTATTTT. As protein: CSAHSSGDPISTDTQYF.

The genes are TRBV5-5 and TRBJ2-1; perhaps TRBD2 as D (6 bases). This CDR3 region has 11 residues. CDR1 and CDR2 from the germline V gene are SGHKS and YYEKEE (reference sequence). Deletions cut 6 bases from V and 8 bases from J, with 9 bases between. The CDR3 protein is CASKEGDEQFF. CDR3 nucleotides: TGTGCCAGCAAGGAGGGCGATGAGCAGTTCTTC. The full variable domain, its missing parts supplied by reference TRBV5-5 and TRBJ2-1, is DAGVTQSPTHLIKTRGQQVTLRCSPISGHKSVSWYQQVLGQGPQFIFQYYEKEERGRGNFPDRFSARQFPNYSSELNVNALLLGDSALYLCASKEGDEQFFGPGTRLTVL.

This chain joins TRBV4-1 and TRBJ2-7; TRBD2 is a possible D gene (6 bases). CDR1 and CDR2 (germline): MGHRA, YSYEKL. The CDR3 sequence is 16 residues long. Trimming stripped 0 bases from V and 3 bases from J, with 15 bases between. The CDR3 DNA is TGCGCCAGCAGCCAAGATCAGGAGGGGTACCTCTACGAGCAGTACTTC. It specifies CASSQDQEGYLYEQYF.

The V gene is TRBV7-9, the J gene TRBJ2-3; 9 positions agree with TRBD2. The CDR3 contains 14 residues. Trimming cost V 4 bases and J 4 bases; bases outside gene matches: 3. The germline V gene encodes CDR1 SEHNR and CDR2 FQNEAQ (reference sequence). CDR3 nucleotide sequence: TGTGCCAGCAGCTGGACTAGCGTTGCAGATACGCAGTATTTT. Protein sequence: CASSWTSVADTQYF.

The chain combines TRBV5-1 with TRBJ2-7, with D tentatively TRBD1 (5 bases). V lost 3 bases and J lost 5, with 9 bases in between. The CDR3 runs 12 residues. From germline, CDR1 is SGHRS and CDR2 YFSETQ. The CDR3 protein is CASSWGPHEQYF. CDR3 in DNA: TGCGCCAGCAGCTGGGGCCCGCACGAGCAGTACTTC.

V is TRBV4-1 and J is TRBJ1-2; a possible D gene is TRBD1 (6 bases). CDR3 size: 15 residues. Trimming removed 0 bases from V and 7 bases from J, with 15 bases in between. Germline V CDR1 and CDR2: MGHRA, YSYEKL. CDR3 protein: CASSQERTGLLGYTF. CDR3 DNA: TGCGCCAGCAGCCAAGAACGCACAGGGCTTCTTGGCTACACCTTC.

Details on this clone: The identical CDR3 is also encoded by other nucleotide sequences in the sample. This sequence joins TRBV9 and TRBJ2-3; D ambiguous. Germline lookup yields CDR1 SGDLS and CDR2 YYNGEE. The V end was cut by 0 bases, the J end by 3 bases, with 2 bases between. The CDR3 sequence is 12 residues long. The CDR3 sequence: CASSVGTDTQYF. The CDR3, as DNA: TGTGCCAGCAGCGTAGGTACAGATACGCAGTATTTT.

This rearrangement joins TRBV11-2 to TRBJ2-5, with 7 bases aligning to TRBD1. CDR1 is SGHAT, CDR2 FQNNGV, per germline. This CDR3 is 15 amino acids long. Trimming took 6 bases from V and 0 from J; bases not matched to a gene: 7. CDR3 loop: CASSSMTGNQETQYF. The CDR3 coding sequence is TGTGCCAGCAGTTCTATGACAGGGAACCAAGAGACCCAGTACTTC.

Concerning this clone itself: This same CDR3 is encoded by further DNA sequences in the sample. The chain combines TRBV19 with TRBJ1-1; weak D call: TRBD1 (5 bases). V lost 8 bases, J lost 1 base, and 8 bases lay in between. Germline V gene sequence: CDR1 LNHDA, CDR2 SQIVND (reference sequence). The CDR3 covers 12 residues. CDR3 sequence (DNA): TGTGCCAGTTCTACAGGGAACACTGAAGCTTTCTTT. It yields the protein CASSTGNTEAFF.

The chain combines TRBV7-8 with TRBJ1-1; the D gene is possibly TRBD1 (6 bases). Per germline, CDR1 SGHVS and CDR2 FQNEAQ. The V and J ends lost 5 bases and 1 base respectively, with 11 bases between them. The CDR3 spans 14 residues. In DNA, the CDR3 is TGTGCCAGCAGCGTTAGGGGGAGGAACACTGAAGCTTTCTTT. Translation: CASSVRGRNTEAFF.

The chain has TRBV5-4 and TRBJ2-1, with 10 bases identical to TRBD2. This CDR3 is built from 16 residues. Germline assignment: CDR1 SGHNT and CDR2 YYREEE (reference sequence). With V trimmed by 2 bases and J by 9 bases, 11 bases remained unmatched. The CDR3 region has the DNA TGTGCCAGCAGCTTCTTTCCAGCGGGGGGGGAAGGTGAGCAGTTCTTC. Its translation: CASSFFPAGGEGEQFF. The whole variable domain, remainder taken from reference TRBV5-4 and TRBJ2-1, is ETGVTQSPTHLIKTRGQQVTLRCSSQSGHNTVSWYQQALGQGPQFIFQYYREEENGRGNFPPRFSGLQFPNYSSELNVNALELDDSALYLCASSFFPAGGEGEQFFGPGTRLTVL.

The chain joins TRBV4-3 to TRBJ2-7; tentatively, D is TRBD1 (8 bases). V gave up 0 bases and J gave up 1 base, with 10 bases separating them. The CDR3 is made up of 15 amino acids. Germline assignment: CDR1 LGHNA and CDR2 YSLEER. The CDR3 nucleotides are TGCGCCAGCAGCCAAGAACAGGGGGGGTCCTACGAGCAGTACTTC. It yields the protein CASSQEQGGSYEQYF.